A selection of T cell receptor beta chains follows, all from one sample in a study of tumor-infiltrating lymphocytes in primary liver carcinoma. TCRdb re-analysed the multiplex PCR reads in MiXCR, keeping a single row per CDR3 protein. Of roughly 190,000 distinct CDR3 sequences detected, around 81% appear once; the ten largest clones hold less than 20%. The specimen sequenced was tumor tissue from primary liver carcinoma. The receptors originated from a middle-aged man with primary liver carcinoma and hepatitis B virus infection. Each CDR3 is given with its conserved first and last residue. D genes are given only for firm matches. Size tells how often a clone was seen (once, few, many) or the class of an expanded clone, and some rows leave it out.

CDR3 protein | CDR3 DNA | D gene | J gene | clone size | V gene
CVSIHRGRGSYNEQFF | TGTGTCAGCATCCACCGAGGGAGGGGGTCCTACAATGAGCAGTTCTTC | - | TRBJ2-1 | - | TRBV6-2/TRBV6-3
CNVGGAGQPQHF | TGCAACGTTGGCGGGGCGGGACAACCCCAGCATTTT | - | TRBJ1-5 | - | TRBV29-1
CASSYRLISMNTEAFF | TGTGCCAGCAGTTACAGGCTCATCAGCATGAACACCGAAGCTTTCTTT | - | TRBJ1-1 | - | TRBV6-6
CASSHIDWQYF | TGCGCCAGCAGTCACATAGATTGGCAGTATTTT | - | TRBJ2-3 | - | TRBV10-2
CNLEDPGRSSYEQYF | TGCAACCTTGAAGATCCAGGACGGAGCTCCTACGAGCAGTACTTC | - | TRBJ2-7 | - | TRBV29-1
CSAIENYEQFF | TGCAGTGCTATCGAGAACTACGAACAGTTCTTC | - | TRBJ2-1 | - | TRBV20-1
CASILRYRAHEQHF | TGTGCCAGCATCCTCCGGTACAGGGCCCACGAACAGCACTTC | - | TRBJ2-7 | - | TRBV6-2/TRBV6-3
CASTLDTRELFF | TGCGCCAGCACCCTCGACACCAGGGAGCTGTTTTTT | - | TRBJ2-2 | - | TRBV10-2
CANSPGQGVYNSPLYF | TGCGCCAACAGCCCGGGACAGGGCGTCTATAATTCACCCCTCTACTTT | TRBD1 | TRBJ1-6 | - | TRBV4-1
CSVVRGNYYDEHFF | TGCAGCGTTGTCAGGGGGAACTATTACGATGAGCATTTCTTC | TRBD1 | TRBJ2-1 | once | TRBV29-1
CASRGLAEVSSYNEQLF | TGTGCCAGCAGGGGATTAGCGGAAGTGAGCTCCTACAATGAGCAGCTCTTC | - | TRBJ2-1 | - | TRBV6-6
CASSSAGPALF | TGTGCCAGCAGTTCGGCGGGACCGGCTTTATTT | - | TRBJ1-1 | once | TRBV6-2/TRBV6-3
CASSRANRRRGNQPQHF | TGTGCCAGCAGTCGAGCCAACAGGAGGCGAGGCAATCAGCCCCAGCATTTT | - | TRBJ1-5 | - | TRBV12-3/TRBV12-4
CAISDRENGTETQYF | TGTGCCATCAGTGACCGGGAGAATGGGACGGAGACCCAGTACTTC | - | TRBJ2-5 | - | TRBV10-3
CASCLGLNTEALF | TGTGCCAGCTGCTTAGGACTGAACACTGAAGCTTTATTC | - | TRBJ1-1 | - | TRBV11-2
CASREPTRYEQYF | TGCGCCAGTAGGGAACCTACTAGATACGAGCAGTACTTC | - | TRBJ2-7 | - | TRBV5-1
CASTSSGSLTYEHYF | TGTGCCAGTACGAGTAGCGGGAGCCTTACCTACGAGCACTACTTC | TRBD2 | TRBJ2-7 | - | TRBV6-1
CASTGGPNNEQFF | TGTGCCAGCACCGGAGGACCGAACAATGAGCAGTTCTTC | - | TRBJ2-1 | many | TRBV5-6
CGVRQRSSYNEQFF | TGCGGTGTTCGGCAGAGGAGCTCCTACAATGAGCAGTTCTTC | - | TRBJ2-1 | - | TRBV29-1
CTVEAIRVVRFF | TGCACTGTTGAAGCCATCAGGGTTGTAAGGTTCTTC | - | TRBJ2-1 | - | TRBV29-1
CASSDGSRAEQYF | TGTGCCAGCAGTGACGGGAGCAGGGCCGAGCAGTACTTC | - | TRBJ2-7 | - | TRBV6-1
CSIGLAGVSDEHFF | TGCAGCATTGGACTAGCGGGTGTTTCCGATGAGCACTTCTTC | TRBD2 | TRBJ2-1 | - | TRBV29-1
CVNSLQAGVSTDTQRF | TGTGTCAACAGCTTACAAGCGGGAGTCAGCACAGATACGCAGCGTTTT | TRBD2 | TRBJ2-3 | - | TRBV11-2
CASSQSLVNDQFF | TGTGCCAGCAGCCAGTCTCTGGTGAATGACCAGTTCTTC | - | TRBJ2-1 | - | TRBV7-9
CASSLRGDHSQHF | TGTGCCAGCTCACTACGGGGAGATCATTCCCAGCATTTT | - | TRBJ1-5 | - | TRBV18
CASRTGTGARGSSHLHF | TGTGCCAGCAGGACCGGGACAGGCGCCCGGGGAAGTTCACACCTCCACTTT | TRBD1 | TRBJ1-6 | - | TRBV6-6
CASSRDRGMGASF | TGTGCCAGTAGTCGAGACAGGGGAATGGGAGCTTCCTTT | TRBD1 | TRBJ1-1 | - | TRBV5-6
CASGPSGTSTFYGYTF | TGTGCCAGCGGTCCGAGCGGAACCTCTACATTCTATGGCTACACCTTC | - | TRBJ1-2 | - | TRBV6-2/TRBV6-3
CASSYSEATEAFF | TGTGCCAGCAGTTATTCAGAGGCCACTGAAGCTTTCTTT | - | TRBJ1-1 | - | TRBV12-3/TRBV12-4
CASRGADYGYIF | TGTGCCAGCAGAGGGGCTGACTATGGCTACATCTTC | - | TRBJ1-2 | - | TRBV6-1
CATEPGQGIPFATQFF | TGTGCCACCGAACCGGGACAGGGGATTCCTTTTGCGACCCAGTTCTTC | TRBD1 | TRBJ2-1 | - | TRBV10-3